This is a list of T cell receptor beta chains from one sample in a study of control samples from healthy donors and cancer patients. Profiled with immunoSEQ multiplex PCR; TCRdb holds only in-frame clones, not every one. This sample yields tens of thousands of clones, of which around 85% are seen a single time; approximately 20% belongs to the top ten. The sequencing sample was made of blood. The receptor source for this set is a man younger than 40 in good health. Each CDR3 is given with its conserved first and last residue. The order of the fields is V gene, D gene, J gene, CDR3 protein. The D gene is left open where the match is weak.

TRBV28	.	TRBJ1-5	CATFLGGGNQPQHF
TRBV23-1	.	TRBJ2-3	CASSRVSGRFSTDTQYF
TRBV6-1	.	TRBJ1-2	CASSEIDYIGYTF
TRBV11-2	.	TRBJ2-1	CASSLAGVYNEQFF
TRBV14	TRBD1	TRBJ1-1	CASSYFTGTGDTEAFF
TRBV3-1/TRBV3-2	.	TRBJ1-6	CASSQDQGYSPLHF
TRBV28	.	TRBJ1-5	CASSLLRQPQHF
TRBV19	.	TRBJ2-7	CASSFFPGLPYEQYF
TRBV4-2	TRBD2	TRBJ2-1	CASSQTTSGGAGEQFF
TRBV5-1	TRBD2	TRBJ2-3	CASTPSGGPWGQYF
TRBV19	.	TRBJ1-2	CASRGTETNYGYTF
TRBV19	.	TRBJ2-5	CATPRPARETQYF
TRBV2	TRBD2	TRBJ2-7	CASSDGAGAYEQYF
TRBV19	TRBD1	TRBJ1-1	CASSIAGGIEAFF
TRBV29-1	.	TRBJ1-1	CSVEYGGSGTEAFF
TRBV19	.	TRBJ2-3	CASSQTGDTQYF
TRBV20-1	.	TRBJ1-1	CSASAFGRVTEAFF
TRBV21-1	.	TRBJ2-5	CASSKAGVVPETQYF
TRBV4-2	.	TRBJ2-6	CASSQVASGANVLTF
TRBV5-5	.	TRBJ1-2	CASSLAPGYYGYTF
TRBV2	TRBD1	TRBJ2-4	CAGTPTGEYKNIQYF
TRBV28	.	TRBJ1-5	CASCSGGHGNQPQHF
TRBV19	TRBD2	TRBJ2-2	CASMFGGAGTGELFF
TRBV6-5	.	TRBJ1-2	CASSYIVGGADGYTF
TRBV25-1	.	TRBJ2-4	CASSGLGGDENIQYF
TRBV25-1	TRBD1	TRBJ2-7	CASSRRRQGVGEQYF
TRBV5-4	.	TRBJ2-1	CASSLAGLYNEQFF
TRBV14	.	TRBJ2-5	CASSHVETQYF
TRBV5-1	.	TRBJ1-6	CASSSGLQFPLHF
TRBV15	TRBD2	TRBJ2-1	CATSRRGGSYNEQFF
TRBV7-8	.	TRBJ2-4	CASSLEGGPKNIQYF
TRBV28	.	TRBJ2-2	CASSLSENTGELFF
TRBV9	.	TRBJ2-7	CASSRSGTYEQYF
TRBV6-5	.	TRBJ1-4	CASSSPVREKLFF
TRBV7-2	TRBD2	TRBJ2-1	CASSSRTSVYGWEQFF
TRBV5-1	.	TRBJ1-5	CASSFSGPYSNQPQHF
TRBV14	.	TRBJ2-1	CASSQIGGHDEQFF
TRBV7-8	.	TRBJ2-2	CASSHTGELFF
TRBV25-1	.	TRBJ1-6	CASSGVPRVNSPLHF
TRBV28	TRBD1	TRBJ2-7	CASSDTPGQGVYEQYF
TRBV15	.	TRBJ2-7	CATSKGEQYF
TRBV2	.	TRBJ1-6	CASSYRTYNSPLHF
TRBV2	.	TRBJ1-3	CASRVLGSGNTIYF
TRBV27	.	TRBJ2-7	CASSGATYEQYF
TRBV5-8	.	TRBJ2-7	CASSPNYEQYF
TRBV12-3/TRBV12-4	.	TRBJ1-2	CASSLDRNYGYTF